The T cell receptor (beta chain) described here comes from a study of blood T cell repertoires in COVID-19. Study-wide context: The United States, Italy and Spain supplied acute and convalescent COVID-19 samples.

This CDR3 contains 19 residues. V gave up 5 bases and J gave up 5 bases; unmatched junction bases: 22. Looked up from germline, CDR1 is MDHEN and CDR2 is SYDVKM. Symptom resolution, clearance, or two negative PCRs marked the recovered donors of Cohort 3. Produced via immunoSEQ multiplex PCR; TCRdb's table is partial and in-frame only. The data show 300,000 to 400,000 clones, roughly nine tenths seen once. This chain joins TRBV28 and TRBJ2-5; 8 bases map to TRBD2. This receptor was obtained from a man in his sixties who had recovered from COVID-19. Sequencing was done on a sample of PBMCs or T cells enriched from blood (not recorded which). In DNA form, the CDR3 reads TGTGCCAGCAGTCCCAGGTTCGGCCGGGGGGGCTTATGGGACGAGACCCAGTACTTC. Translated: CASSPRFGRGGLWDETQYF.